This T cell receptor beta chain was captured in a study of blood T cell repertoires in COVID-19. TCRdb keeps only in-frame clones here, not all; method: immunoSEQ multiplex PCR. The sample includes about 200,000 clones, around 82% seen only once; the top ten take 6.5% to 9%. Germline V gene data show CDR1 as LGHNT and CDR2 as FRNRAP. CDR3 size: 14 residues. Unmatched junction bases numbered 3, after V lost 4 bases and J lost 5 bases. The source is a woman between 35 and 50 years old with acute COVID-19. This chain uses TRBV12-5 with TRBJ2-3, with TRBD2 identical over 10 bases. The sequencing sample was made of PBMCs or T cells enriched from blood (not recorded which). CDR3 DNA sequence: TGTGCTAGTGGTTGGAGCGGGGGGGGAGATACGCAGTATTTT. It translates to CASGWSGGGDTQYF.